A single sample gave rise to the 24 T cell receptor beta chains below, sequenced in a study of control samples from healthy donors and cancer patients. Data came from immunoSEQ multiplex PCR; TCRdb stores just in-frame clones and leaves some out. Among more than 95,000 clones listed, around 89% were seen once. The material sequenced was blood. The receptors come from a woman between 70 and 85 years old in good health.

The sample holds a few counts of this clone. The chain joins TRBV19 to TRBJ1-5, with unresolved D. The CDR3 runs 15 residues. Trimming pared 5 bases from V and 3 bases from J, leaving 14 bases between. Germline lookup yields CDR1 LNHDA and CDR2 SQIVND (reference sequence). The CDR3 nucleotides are TGTGCCAGTAGTCGGTCATGGGGAGACAATCAGCCCCAGCATTTT. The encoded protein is CASSRSWGDNQPQHF.

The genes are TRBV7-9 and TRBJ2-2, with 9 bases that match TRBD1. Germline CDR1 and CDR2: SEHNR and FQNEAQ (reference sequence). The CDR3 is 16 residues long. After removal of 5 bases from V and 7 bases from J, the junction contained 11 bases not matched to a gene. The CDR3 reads CASSITGGARGGELFF. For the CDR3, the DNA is TGTGCCAGCAGCATAACAGGGGGCGCGAGAGGCGGGGAGCTGTTTTTT.

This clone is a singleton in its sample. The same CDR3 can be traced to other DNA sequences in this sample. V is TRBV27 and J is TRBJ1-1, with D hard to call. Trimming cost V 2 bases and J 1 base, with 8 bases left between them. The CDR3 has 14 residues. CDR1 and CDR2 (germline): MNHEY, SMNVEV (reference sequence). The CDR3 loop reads CASSLMTSNTEAFF. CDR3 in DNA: TGTGCCAGCAGTTTAATGACCTCGAACACTGAAGCTTTCTTT.

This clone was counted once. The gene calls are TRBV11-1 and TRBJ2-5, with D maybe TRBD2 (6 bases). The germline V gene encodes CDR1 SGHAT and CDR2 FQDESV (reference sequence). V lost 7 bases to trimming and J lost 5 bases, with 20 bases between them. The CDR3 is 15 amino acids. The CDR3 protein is CASNQIGGVGETQYF. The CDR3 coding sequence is TGTGCCAGCAACCAGATCGGGGGTGTCGGGGAGACCCAGTACTTC.

The CDR3 region has the DNA TGTGCCATCGCCGGCCGGGACACCCAGCAGTACTTC. Its translation is CAIAGRDTQQYF. The rearrangement links TRBV10-3 to TRBJ2-7; maybe TRBD1 (6 bases). The CDR3 runs to 12 residues. Trimming cost V 8 bases and J 8 bases, with 16 bases left between them. The V gene's germline CDR1 is ENHRY and CDR2 SYGVKD.

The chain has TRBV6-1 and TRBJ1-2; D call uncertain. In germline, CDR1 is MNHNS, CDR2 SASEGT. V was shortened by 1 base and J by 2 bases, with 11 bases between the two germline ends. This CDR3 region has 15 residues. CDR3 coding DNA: TGTGCCAGCAGTGAAGTCGGTACAGCCAACTATGGCTACACCTTC. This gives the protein CASSEVGTANYGYTF.

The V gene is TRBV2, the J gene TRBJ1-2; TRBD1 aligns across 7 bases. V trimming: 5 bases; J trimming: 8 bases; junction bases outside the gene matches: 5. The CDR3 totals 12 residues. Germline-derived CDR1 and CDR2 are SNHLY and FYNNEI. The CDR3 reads CASSPQGWGYTF. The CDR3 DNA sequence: TGTGCCAGCAGTCCACAGGGGTGGGGCTACACCTTC.

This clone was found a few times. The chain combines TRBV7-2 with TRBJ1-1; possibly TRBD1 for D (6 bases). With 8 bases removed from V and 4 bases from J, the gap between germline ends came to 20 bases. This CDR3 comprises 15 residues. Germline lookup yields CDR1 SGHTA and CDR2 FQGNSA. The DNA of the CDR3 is TGTGCCAGCCACGAGGTGGACAGCGAAGCCACTGAAGCTTTCTTT. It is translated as CASHEVDSEATEAFF. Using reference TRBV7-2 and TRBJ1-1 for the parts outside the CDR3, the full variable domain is GAGVSQSPSNKVTEKGKDVELRCDPISGHTALYWYRQSLGQGLEFLIYFQGNSAPDKSGLPSDRFSAERTGGSVSTLTIQRTQQEDSAVYLCASHEVDSEATEAFFGQGTRLTVV.

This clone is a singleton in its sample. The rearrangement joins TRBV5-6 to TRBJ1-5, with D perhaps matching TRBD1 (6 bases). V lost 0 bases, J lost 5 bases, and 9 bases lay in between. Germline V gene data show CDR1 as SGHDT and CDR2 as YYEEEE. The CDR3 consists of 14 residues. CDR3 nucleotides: TGTGCCAGCAGCTTGGCGGCAGGGGATCAGCCCCAGCATTTT. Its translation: CASSLAAGDQPQHF.

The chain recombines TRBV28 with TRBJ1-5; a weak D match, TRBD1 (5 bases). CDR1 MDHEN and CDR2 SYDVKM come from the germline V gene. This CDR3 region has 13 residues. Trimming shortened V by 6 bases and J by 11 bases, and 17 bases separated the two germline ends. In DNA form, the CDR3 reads TGTGCCAGCAGGGAGGGGACGGAGAGAACCCAGCATTTT. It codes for CASREGTERTQHF.

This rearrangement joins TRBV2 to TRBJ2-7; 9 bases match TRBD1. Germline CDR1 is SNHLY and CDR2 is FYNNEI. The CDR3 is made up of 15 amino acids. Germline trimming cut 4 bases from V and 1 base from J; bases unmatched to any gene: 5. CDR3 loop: CASSARQGVSYEQYF. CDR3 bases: TGTGCCAGCAGTGCCAGACAGGGGGTATCCTACGAGCAGTACTTC.

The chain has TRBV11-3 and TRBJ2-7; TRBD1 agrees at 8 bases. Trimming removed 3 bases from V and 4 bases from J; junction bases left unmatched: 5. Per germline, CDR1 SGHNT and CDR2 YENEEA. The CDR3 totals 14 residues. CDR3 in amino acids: CASSLGTGPYEQYF. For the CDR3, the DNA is TGTGCCAGCAGCTTGGGGACAGGTCCGTACGAGCAGTACTTC.

CDR3 coding DNA: TGTGCCAGCAGTGAGGTAGCGGGAACGCAGTTCTTC. Its translation is CASSEVAGTQFF. The chain has TRBV2 and TRBJ2-1; 8 bases are a match to TRBD2. CDR1 SNHLY and CDR2 FYNNEI come from the germline V gene. Trimming removed 3 bases from V and 12 bases from J; junction bases left unmatched: 4. There are 12 residues in the CDR3. Full variable domain (missing parts from reference TRBV2 and TRBJ2-1): EPEVTQTPSHQVTQMGQEVILRCVPISNHLYFYWYRQILGQKVEFLVSFYNNEISEKSEIFDDQFSVERPDGSNFTLKIRSTKLEDSAMYFCASSEVAGTQFFGPGTRLTVL.

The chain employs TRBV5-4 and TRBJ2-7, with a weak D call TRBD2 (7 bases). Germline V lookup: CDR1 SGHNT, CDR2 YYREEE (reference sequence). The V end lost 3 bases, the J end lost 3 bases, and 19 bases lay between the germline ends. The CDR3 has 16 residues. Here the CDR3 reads CASSSPPGGGNYEQYF. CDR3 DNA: TGTGCCAGCAGCTCCCCCCCAGGCGGGGGCAACTACGAGCAGTACTTC.

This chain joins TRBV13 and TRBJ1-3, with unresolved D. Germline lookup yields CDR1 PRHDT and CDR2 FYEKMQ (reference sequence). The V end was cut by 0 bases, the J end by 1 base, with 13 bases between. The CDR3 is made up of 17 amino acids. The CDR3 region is CASSLGPMVSSGNTIYF. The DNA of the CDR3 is TGTGCCAGCAGCTTAGGCCCTATGGTTTCTTCTGGAAACACCATATATTTT.

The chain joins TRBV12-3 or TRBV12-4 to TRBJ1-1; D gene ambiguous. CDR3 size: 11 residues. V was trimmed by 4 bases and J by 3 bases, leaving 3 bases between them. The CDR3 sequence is CASSSYTEAFF. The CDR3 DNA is TGTGCCAGCAGTTCTTACACTGAAGCTTTCTTT.

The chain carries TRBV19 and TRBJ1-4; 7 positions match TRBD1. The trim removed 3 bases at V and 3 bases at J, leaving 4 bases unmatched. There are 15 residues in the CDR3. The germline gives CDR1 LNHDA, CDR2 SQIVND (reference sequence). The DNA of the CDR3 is TGTGCCAGTAGTATTGGCGACAGGGCTAATGAAAAACTGTTTTTT. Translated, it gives CASSIGDRANEKLFF.

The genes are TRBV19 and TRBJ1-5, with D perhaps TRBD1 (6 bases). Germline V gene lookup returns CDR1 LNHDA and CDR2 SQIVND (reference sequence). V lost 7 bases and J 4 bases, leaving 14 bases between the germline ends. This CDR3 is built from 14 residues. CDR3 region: CASTGRQANQPQHF. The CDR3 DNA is TGTGCCAGTACCGGACGACAGGCTAATCAGCCCCAGCATTTT. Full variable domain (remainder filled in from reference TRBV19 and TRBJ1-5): DGGITQSPKYLFRKEGQNVTLSCEQNLNHDAMYWYRQDPGQGLRLIYYSQIVNDFQKGDIAEGYSVSREKKESFPLTVTSAQKNPTAFYLCASTGRQANQPQHFGDGTRLSIL.

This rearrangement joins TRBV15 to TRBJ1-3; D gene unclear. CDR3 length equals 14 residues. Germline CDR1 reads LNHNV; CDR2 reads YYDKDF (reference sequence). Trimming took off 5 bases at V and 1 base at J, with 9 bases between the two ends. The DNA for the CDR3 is TGTGCCACCAGCCTTGGGAATTCTGGAAACACCATATATTTT. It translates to CATSLGNSGNTIYF.

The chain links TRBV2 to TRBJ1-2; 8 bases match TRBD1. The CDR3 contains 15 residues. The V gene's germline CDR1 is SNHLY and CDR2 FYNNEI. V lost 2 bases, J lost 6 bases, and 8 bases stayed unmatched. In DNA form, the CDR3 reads TGTGCCAGCAGTGAACTGGGGACAGGCAAGGATGGCTACACCTTC. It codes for CASSELGTGKDGYTF.

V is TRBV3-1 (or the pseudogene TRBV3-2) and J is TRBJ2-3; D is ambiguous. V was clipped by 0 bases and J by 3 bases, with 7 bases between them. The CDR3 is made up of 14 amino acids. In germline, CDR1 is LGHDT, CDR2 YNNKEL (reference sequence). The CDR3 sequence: CASSQDPRTDTQYF. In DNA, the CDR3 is TGTGCCAGCAGCCAAGATCCCAGGACAGATACGCAGTATTTT.

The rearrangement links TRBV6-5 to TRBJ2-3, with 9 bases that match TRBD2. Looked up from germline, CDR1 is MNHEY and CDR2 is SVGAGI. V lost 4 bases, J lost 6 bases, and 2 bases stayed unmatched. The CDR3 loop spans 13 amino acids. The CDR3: CASSLLAGDTQYF. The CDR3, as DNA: TGTGCCAGCAGTTTGCTAGCGGGGGATACGCAGTATTTT.

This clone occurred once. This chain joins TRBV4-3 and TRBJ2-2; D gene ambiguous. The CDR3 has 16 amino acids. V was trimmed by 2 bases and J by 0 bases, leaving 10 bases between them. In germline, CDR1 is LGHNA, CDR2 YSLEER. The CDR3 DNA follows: TGCGCCAGCAGCCAATTGCCTGGGCCGAACACCGGGGAGCTGTTTTTT. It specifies CASSQLPGPNTGELFF.

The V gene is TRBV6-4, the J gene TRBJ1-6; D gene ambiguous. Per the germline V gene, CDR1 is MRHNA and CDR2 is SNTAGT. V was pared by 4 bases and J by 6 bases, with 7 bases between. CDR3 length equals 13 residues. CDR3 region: CASSVTPNSPLHF. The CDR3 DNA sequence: TGTGCCAGCAGTGTGACCCCTAATTCACCCCTCCACTTT.